A single sample is the source of the 2 T cell receptor beta chains below, sequenced in a study of beta chain features in type 1 diabetes. Of the isolated RNA, all was reverse transcribed, and so the sequenced material was expressed TCRB transcripts. Libraries were prepared by immunoSEQ multiplex PCR; TCRdb keeps only in-frame clonotypes and omits some of them. This sample yields nearly 250,000 clones, of which about 14% are seen a single time; about 0.03% belongs to the top ten. The sequenced sample was naive CD4+ T cells from blood. The source is a woman in her 40s in good health.

This clone was counted only a few times. The CDR3 coding sequence is TGTGCCAGCAGCACATCGACAGGGGGTCAGAAGACCCAGTACTTC. It is translated as CASSTSTGGQKTQYF. The chain recombines TRBV11-2 with TRBJ2-5; the match to TRBD1 covers 9 bases. V lost 5 bases, J lost 6 bases, and 10 bases stayed unmatched. Looked up from germline, CDR1 is SGHAT and CDR2 is FQNNGV. This CDR3 contains 15 residues.

This chain connects TRBV29-1 to TRBJ1-2; perhaps TRBD1 as D (6 bases). Between the trimmed V and J ends, which lost 2 bases and 7 bases, there was a span of 11 bases. CDR3 length: 12 amino acids. Germline V CDR1 and CDR2: SQVTM, ANQGSEA. CDR3 residues: CSVETGTGGYTF. CDR3 nucleotide sequence: TGCAGCGTTGAAACAGGGACGGGTGGCTACACCTTC.